This TCR beta chain comes out of a study of T-cell memory formation after mild COVID-19. With 0 bases removed from V and 6 bases from J, the gap between germline ends came to 6 bases. The CDR3 contains 13 residues. Germline V gene lookup returns CDR1 SGHRS and CDR2 YFSETQ. MiXCR, applied by TCRdb to the 5' RACE reads, yields one record per CDR3 protein. The sample lists just over 400,000 distinct CDR3 sequences, 23% occurring once. V and J are TRBV5-1 and TRBJ2-2; no definite D call. The material sequenced was PBMCs or a T cell subset sorted from them (not recorded which). The clonotype was recovered from an adult woman who had mild COVID-19 (a few samples of this study predate the infection). Cell type and time point are not known. The CDR3 spells CASSLEGPGELFF. As DNA, the CDR3 is TGCGCCAGCAGCTTGGAAGGTCCCGGGGAGCTGTTTTTT.